This T cell receptor (beta chain) was captured in a study of beta chain features in type 1 diabetes. Study summary: The study found patients and healthy donors alike in age, gender and cell yields. Analysis included roughly 100 million sorted cells drawn from all samples.

For this clone: The antigen is not known.

CDR1 and CDR2 (germline): PRHDT, FYEKMQ (reference sequence). The trim removed 5 bases at V and 4 bases at J, leaving 16 bases unmatched. CDR3 length: 17 amino acids. Overall study findings and caveats: For type 1 diabetes patients, VDJ junctions showed fewer insertions and more deletions. TCRB CDR3s were moderately but significantly shorter in Type 1 diabetes patients in all four CD4+ subsets.

Expressed TCRB transcripts were sequenced because the entire RNA isolate underwent reverse transcription. Some clones are missing from TCRdb's copy, which holds only in-frame ones; the method was immunoSEQ multiplex PCR. Of a few hundred thousand clones in the sample, around a fifth are singletons; the top ten hold 0.035% to 0.05%. The sequence was obtained from a woman younger than 30 in good health. Material for sequencing was naive CD4+ T cells from blood. The chain combines TRBV13 with TRBJ1-1, with 7 bases lining up with TRBD1. CDR3 in amino acids: CASSLFGQVMKGTEAFF. The CDR3 coding sequence is TGTGCCAGCAGCCTTTTCGGACAGGTAATGAAAGGCACTGAAGCTTTCTTT.